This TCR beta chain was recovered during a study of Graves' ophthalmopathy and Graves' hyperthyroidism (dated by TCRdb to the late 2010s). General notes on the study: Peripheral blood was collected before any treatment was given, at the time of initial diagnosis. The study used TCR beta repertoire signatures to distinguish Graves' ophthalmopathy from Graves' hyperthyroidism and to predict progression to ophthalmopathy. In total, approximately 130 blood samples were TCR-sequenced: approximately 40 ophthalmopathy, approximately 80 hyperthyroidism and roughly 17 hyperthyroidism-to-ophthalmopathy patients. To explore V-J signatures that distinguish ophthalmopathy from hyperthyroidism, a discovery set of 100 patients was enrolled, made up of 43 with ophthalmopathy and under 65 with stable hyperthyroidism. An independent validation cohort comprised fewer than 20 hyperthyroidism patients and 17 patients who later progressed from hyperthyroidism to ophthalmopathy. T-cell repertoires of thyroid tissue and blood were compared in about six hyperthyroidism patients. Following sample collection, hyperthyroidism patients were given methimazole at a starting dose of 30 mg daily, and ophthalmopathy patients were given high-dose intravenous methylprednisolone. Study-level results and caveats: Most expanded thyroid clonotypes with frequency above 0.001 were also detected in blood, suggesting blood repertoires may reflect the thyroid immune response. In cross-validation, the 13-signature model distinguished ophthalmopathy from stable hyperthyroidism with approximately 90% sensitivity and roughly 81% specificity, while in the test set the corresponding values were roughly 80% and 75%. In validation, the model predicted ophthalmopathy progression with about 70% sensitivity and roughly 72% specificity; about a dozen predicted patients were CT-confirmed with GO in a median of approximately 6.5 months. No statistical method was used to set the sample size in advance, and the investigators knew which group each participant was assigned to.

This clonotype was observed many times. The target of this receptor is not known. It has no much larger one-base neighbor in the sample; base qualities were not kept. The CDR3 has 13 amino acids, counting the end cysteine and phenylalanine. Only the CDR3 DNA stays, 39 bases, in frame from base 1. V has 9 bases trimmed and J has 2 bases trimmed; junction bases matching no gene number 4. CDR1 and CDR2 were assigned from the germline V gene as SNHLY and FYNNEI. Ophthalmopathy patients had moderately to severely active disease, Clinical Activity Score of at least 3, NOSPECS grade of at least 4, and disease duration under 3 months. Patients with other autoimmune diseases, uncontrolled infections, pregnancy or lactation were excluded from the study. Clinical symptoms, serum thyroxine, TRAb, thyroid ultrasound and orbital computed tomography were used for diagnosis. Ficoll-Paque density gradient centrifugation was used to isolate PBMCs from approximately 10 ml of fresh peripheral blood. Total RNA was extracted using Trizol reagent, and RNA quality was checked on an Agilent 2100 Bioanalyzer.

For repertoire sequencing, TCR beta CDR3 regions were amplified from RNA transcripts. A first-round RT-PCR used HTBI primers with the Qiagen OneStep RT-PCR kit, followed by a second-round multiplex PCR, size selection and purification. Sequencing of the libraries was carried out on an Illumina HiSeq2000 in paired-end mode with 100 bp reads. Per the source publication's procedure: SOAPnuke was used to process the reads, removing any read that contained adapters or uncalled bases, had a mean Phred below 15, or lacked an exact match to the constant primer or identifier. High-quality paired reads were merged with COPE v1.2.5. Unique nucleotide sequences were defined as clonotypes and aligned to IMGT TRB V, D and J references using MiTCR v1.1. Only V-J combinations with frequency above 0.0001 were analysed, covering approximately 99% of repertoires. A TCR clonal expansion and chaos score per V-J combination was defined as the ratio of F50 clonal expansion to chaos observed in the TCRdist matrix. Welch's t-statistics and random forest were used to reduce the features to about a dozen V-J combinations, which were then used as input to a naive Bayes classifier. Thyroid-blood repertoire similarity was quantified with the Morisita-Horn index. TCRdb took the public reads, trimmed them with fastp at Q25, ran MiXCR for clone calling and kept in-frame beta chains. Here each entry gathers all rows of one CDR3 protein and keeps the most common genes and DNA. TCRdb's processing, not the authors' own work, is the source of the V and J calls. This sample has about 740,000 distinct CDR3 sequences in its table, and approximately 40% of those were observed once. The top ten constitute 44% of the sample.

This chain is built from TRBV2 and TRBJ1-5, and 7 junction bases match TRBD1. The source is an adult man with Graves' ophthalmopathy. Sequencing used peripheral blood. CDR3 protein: CASDRVRNQPQHF. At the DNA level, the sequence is TGTGCCAGTGACAGGGTCCGCAATCAGCCCCAGCATTTT.